These 11 T cell receptor beta chains came from one sample sequenced in a study of T cells in Graves' hyperthyroidism and ophthalmopathy. Using RNA transcripts as the source, TCR beta CDR3 regions were amplified. A first-round RT-PCR of the TCR CDR3 used the HTBI primer set. Using its own MiXCR run on the multiplex PCR reads, TCRdb lists one record per CDR3 protein. The sample lists nearly 750,000 distinct CDR3 sequences; about a third were seen once. Sample: blood. The receptors were gathered from a woman between 35 and 50 years old with Graves' hyperthyroidism.

V is TRBV20-1 and J is TRBJ1-1; maybe TRBD1 (5 bases). Deletions cut 3 bases from V and 0 bases from J, with 8 bases between. CDR3 length: 13 residues. Germline V gene data show CDR1 as DFQATT and CDR2 as SNEGSKA (reference sequence). CDR3 in amino acids: CSARGVMNTEAFF. The CDR3 DNA reads as TGCAGTGCTAGGGGGGTCATGAACACTGAAGCTTTCTTT.

This clonotype showed up just a few times. The chain links TRBV6-5 to TRBJ1-1, with 11 bases lining up with TRBD1. Trimming removed 2 bases from V and 10 bases from J; junction bases left unmatched: 6. This CDR3 region has 14 residues. Germline CDR1 reads MNHEY; CDR2 reads SVGAGI. CDR3 nucleotide sequence: TGTGCCAGCAGTTACACAGGGGACAGGGGGGGAGCTTTCTTT. As protein: CASSYTGDRGGAFF.

This rearrangement joins TRBV7-9 to TRBJ2-2; TRBD2 aligns across 10 bases. This CDR3 is 16 amino acids long. The germline V gene encodes CDR1 SEHNR and CDR2 FQNEAQ (reference sequence). The V segment lost 8 bases and the J segment 3 bases; nucleotides outside the gene matches: 9. The CDR3 sequence: CASVISGRTDTGELFF. In DNA, the CDR3 is TGTGCCAGCGTAATTAGCGGGAGGACGGACACCGGGGAGCTGTTTTTT.

CDR3 region: CASSYGGRDSGANVLTF. As DNA, the CDR3 is TGTGCCAGCAGCTATGGGGGCAGGGACTCTGGGGCCAACGTCCTGACTTTC. The chain carries TRBV7-6 and TRBJ2-6; D is possibly TRBD1 (6 bases). Germline loops: CDR1 SGHVS, CDR2 FNYEAQ. The CDR3 loop spans 17 amino acids. Trimming cost V 4 bases and J 0 bases, with 13 bases left between them. The full variable domain, rest sourced from reference TRBV7-6 and TRBJ2-6, is GAGVSQSPRYKVTKRGQDVALRCDPISGHVSLYWYRQALGQGPEFLTYFNYEAQQDKSGLPNDRFSAERPEGSISTLTIQRTEQRDSAMYRCASSYGGRDSGANVLTFGAGSRLTVL.

This clonotype was counted ten times or more. The chain recombines TRBV25-1 with TRBJ1-1; TRBD1 is a possible D gene (5 bases). The CDR3 runs to 19 residues. The V gene's germline CDR1 is MGHDK and CDR2 SYGVNS. V was trimmed by 2 bases and J by 0 bases, leaving 22 bases between them. Here the CDR3 DNA reads TGTGCCAGCAGTGAAGGACACTGGACGGGTAGAATCCTGAACACTGAAGCTTTCTTT. Translation: CASSEGHWTGRILNTEAFF.

This chain's CDR3 is CSFTIGGELFF. Here the CDR3 DNA reads TGCAGCTTCACGATCGGCGGGGAGCTGTTTTTT. The V and J genes are TRBV29-1 and TRBJ2-2, with D hard to call. CDR3 length: 11 residues. V was trimmed by 8 bases and J by 7 bases, leaving 11 bases between them. CDR1 and CDR2 (germline): SQVTM, ANQGSEA.

This clonotype was observed a few times. The J gene is TRBJ1-4, the V gene TRBV5-4, with unresolved D. This CDR3 comprises 14 residues. Trimming left V 4 bases short and J 3 bases short, with 10 bases between. CDR1 is SGHNT, CDR2 YYREEE, per germline (reference sequence). CDR3 in DNA: TGTGCCAGCAGCGTCCGGGCCCCTAATGAAAAACTGTTTTTT. It translates to CASSVRAPNEKLFF. The full variable domain, with the rest looked up from reference TRBV5-4 and TRBJ1-4, is ETGVTQSPTHLIKTRGQQVTLRCSSQSGHNTVSWYQQALGQGPQFIFQYYREEENGRGNFPPRFSGLQFPNYSSELNVNALELDDSALYLCASSVRAPNEKLFFGSGTQLSVL.

This clonotype has a count of ten or more. The chain recombines TRBV7-9 with TRBJ2-7; 8 bases map to TRBD2. V lost 7 bases, J lost 5 bases, and 4 bases stayed unmatched. CDR1 and CDR2 from the germline V gene are SEHNR and FQNEAQ (reference sequence). The CDR3 is 12 residues long. The CDR3 here is CASTAGGNEQYF. The CDR3 DNA sequence: TGTGCCAGCACCGCGGGGGGAAACGAGCAGTACTTC.

Concerning this clonotype itself: Given a much more abundant clone one base away, this may be a read error. J is TRBJ1-4 and V is TRBV29-1; possible D gene TRBD1, 5 bases. This CDR3 is built from 11 residues. Trimming shortened V by 3 bases and J by 10 bases, and 9 bases separated the two germline ends. Germline CDR1 reads SQVTM; CDR2 reads ANQGSEA. In nucleotides, the CDR3 is TGCAGCGTTGACGACGGGGGAAAACTGTTTTTT. Translation gives CSVDDGGKLFF.

This clonotype came up many times. The V call is TRBV9, the J call TRBJ1-3; TRBD1 is a possible D gene (5 bases). The CDR3 has 15 residues. Germline values: CDR1 SGDLS, CDR2 YYNGEE. V lost 2 bases and J 0 bases, leaving 9 bases between the germline ends. The CDR3 bases are TGTGCCAGCAGCGTTGAGGGGAGCTCTGGAAACACCATATATTTT. Amino acids: CASSVEGSSGNTIYF.

V usage is TRBV6-5 and J usage is TRBJ1-1, with 7 bases that match TRBD1. Germline CDR1 and CDR2: MNHEY and SVGAGI. With 3 bases clipped from V and 0 bases from J, the junction kept 13 bases outside the gene matches. This CDR3 has 18 amino acids. CDR3 DNA sequence: TGTGCCAGCAGTTATTCTCCAGGGGGAGGTGGGATGAACACTGAAGCTTTCTTT. Translating it yields CASSYSPGGGGMNTEAFF.